These 23 T cell receptor beta chains originate from one sample sequenced in a study of blood T cell repertoires in COVID-19 (TCRdb year 2020). The library was obtained by the immunoSEQ multiplex PCR assay. TCRdb carries this immuneACCESS record with in-frame sequences only. Its versions omit some clonotypes, under half of them owing to an unresolved V gene in the studies checked, with the rest unexplained. For this sample there are more than 95,000 clones; about 85% appear just once. The top ten hold about 7.7% of the sample. Material for sequencing was peripheral blood. The receptors were sampled from a human donor in a cohort sampled during active COVID-19.

V and J are TRBV14 and TRBJ1-1, with TRBD1 identical over 10 bases. The CDR3 extends over 13 amino acids. The V gene end was trimmed by 4 bases and the J gene end by 4 bases; junction bases not matched to a gene: 0. CDR1 is SGHDN, CDR2 FVKESK, per germline. The CDR3 DNA reads as TGTGCCAGCAGCCGGGACAGGGGCACTGAAGCTTTCTTT. Protein product: CASSRDRGTEAFF.

This clone was seen more than once but under ten times. The chain combines TRBV4-2 with TRBJ2-7, with D possibly being TRBD1 (6 bases). Germline V gene sequence: CDR1 LGHNA, CDR2 YNFKEQ. The V and J ends lost 0 bases and 4 bases respectively, with 13 bases between them. This CDR3 comprises 15 residues. CDR3 in amino acids: CASSQEARGLYEQYF. The CDR3 nucleotides read TGTGCCAGCAGCCAAGAAGCCAGGGGCCTTTACGAGCAGTACTTC.

This rearrangement joins TRBV29-1 to TRBJ1-5; 10 bases agree with TRBD1. The germline gives CDR1 SQVTM, CDR2 ANQGSEA. The V gene end was trimmed by 6 bases and the J gene end by 5 bases; junction bases not matched to a gene: 4. This CDR3 has 13 amino acids. The CDR3 DNA reads TGCAGCGTGAGACAGGGGGCGGATCAGCCCCAGCATTTT. This sequence encodes CSVRQGADQPQHF. The full variable domain, in which reference TRBV29-1 and TRBJ1-5 provide the parts outside the CDR3, is SAVISQKPSRDICQRGTSLTIQCQVDSQVTMMFWYRQQPGQSLTLIATANQGSEATYESGFVIDKFPISRPNLTFSTLTVSNMSPEDSSIYLCSVRQGADQPQHFGDGTRLSIL.

The V call is TRBV5-5, the J call TRBJ1-6; D might be TRBD1 (6 bases). Germline V CDR1 and CDR2: SGHKS, YYEKEE (reference sequence). The CDR3 consists of 15 residues. V was shortened by 3 bases and J by 4 bases, with 11 bases between the two germline ends. CDR3 DNA sequence: TGTGCCAGCAGCTCCGACAGGCTGTATAATTCACCCCTCCACTTT. It specifies CASSSDRLYNSPLHF.

The chain recombines TRBV28 with TRBJ2-7; 10 positions match TRBD2. The V gene end was trimmed by 4 bases and the J gene end by 7 bases; junction bases not matched to a gene: 7. Germline-derived CDR1 and CDR2 are MDHEN and SYDVKM. This CDR3 contains 14 residues. CDR3: CASSSAGGPREQYF. DNA of the CDR3: TGTGCCAGCAGTTCAGCGGGAGGGCCGAGGGAGCAGTACTTC.

This rearrangement joins TRBV7-8 to TRBJ2-7, with D tentatively TRBD2 (5 bases). Trimming removed 5 bases at V and 4 bases at J, with 6 bases between. Germline assignment: CDR1 SGHVS and CDR2 FQNEAQ. This CDR3 has 11 amino acids. The CDR3 region has the DNA TGTGCCAGCAGCCCGGGGTACGAGCAGTACTTC. Protein: CASSPGYEQYF.

The rearrangement joins TRBV9 to TRBJ1-2, with a weak D call TRBD1 (6 bases). This CDR3 spans 14 amino acids. Deletions cut 4 bases from V and 4 bases from J, with 14 bases between. Per germline, CDR1 SGDLS and CDR2 YYNGEE. Here the CDR3 DNA reads TGTGCCAGCAGCTCACAGGGCCTCTTCTATGGCTACACCTTC. Translating gives CASSSQGLFYGYTF.

Only one count was recorded for this clone. This rearrangement joins TRBV6-5 to TRBJ1-2, with TRBD1 matching 7 bases. CDR3 length: 14 amino acids. Germline-derived CDR1 and CDR2 are MNHEY and SVGAGI. V trimming: 7 bases; J trimming: 0 bases; junction bases outside the gene matches: 5. The CDR3 DNA is TGTGCCAGCAACCCCGGGACAGCTAACTATGGCTACACCTTC. Translating it yields CASNPGTANYGYTF.

The chain has TRBV11-3 and TRBJ1-6; unclear D gene. The V end lost 5 bases, the J end lost 13 bases, and 15 bases lay between the germline ends. Germline CDR1 and CDR2: SGHNT and YENEEA. This CDR3 has 13 amino acids. The CDR3 DNA is TGTGCCAGCAGCCCAACGCTACCTTCGCCCCTCCACTTT. Its protein product is CASSPTLPSPLHF.

The DNA of the CDR3 is TGTGCCAGCAGCCAAAGTCTAGCGGGGAGGGCCCGGTCCAATGAGCAGTTCTTC. Encoded protein: CASSQSLAGRARSNEQFF. This chain uses TRBV4-2 with TRBJ2-1; the match to TRBD2 covers 9 bases. Germline CDR1 reads LGHNA; CDR2 reads YNFKEQ. J gave up 6 bases and V 2 bases, and 14 bases lay outside the gene matches. The CDR3 has 18 residues.

This clone was detected only once. This chain links TRBV11-2 with TRBJ1-2; possibly TRBD1 for D (5 bases). Germline assignment: CDR1 SGHAT and CDR2 FQNNGV. The CDR3 runs 14 residues. Trimming took 1 base from V and 6 from J, leaving 12 bases between them. In DNA form, the CDR3 reads TGTGCCAGCAGCTTAGGGGCAGGGAGGGATGGCTACACCTTC. This encodes CASSLGAGRDGYTF.

The chain has TRBV11-2 and TRBJ2-3, with D perhaps TRBD1 (5 bases). The V gene's germline CDR1 is SGHAT and CDR2 FQNNGV. The V and J ends lost 7 bases and 2 bases respectively, with 13 bases between them. This CDR3 comprises 14 residues. DNA for the CDR3: TGTGCCAGCATTTCAGGGATTTCCACAGATACGCAGTATTTT. It encodes CASISGISTDTQYF.

This clone was picked up one time. The chain employs TRBV2 and TRBJ1-6; possibly TRBD1 for D (5 bases). V was clipped by 4 bases and J by 5 bases, with 9 bases between them. From germline, CDR1 is SNHLY and CDR2 FYNNEI. There are 14 residues in the CDR3. The CDR3 region is CASSVRGDNSPLHF. The CDR3 nucleotides are TGTGCCAGCAGTGTTCGGGGGGATAATTCACCCCTCCACTTT.

The chain is built from TRBV28 and TRBJ2-1, with no clear D. V was pared by 5 bases and J by 7 bases, with 6 bases between. Looked up from germline, CDR1 is MDHEN and CDR2 is SYDVKM. The CDR3 runs to 11 residues. The CDR3 reads CASSQRNEQFF. The CDR3 DNA is TGTGCCAGCAGTCAACGGAATGAGCAGTTCTTC. The whole variable domain, remainder taken from reference TRBV28 and TRBJ2-1, is DVKVTQSSRYLVKRTGEKVFLECVQDMDHENMFWYRQDPGLGLRLIYFSYDVKMKEKGDIPEGYSVSREKKERFSLILESASTNQTSMYLCASSQRNEQFFGPGTRLTVL.

This chain connects TRBV6-5 to TRBJ1-2; maybe TRBD1 (6 bases). Germline-derived CDR1 and CDR2 are MNHEY and SVGAGI. V was shortened by 4 bases and J by 7 bases, with 22 bases between the two germline ends. The CDR3 totals 16 residues. CDR3 sequence reads: CASSSLPDRPGSGYTF. The CDR3 DNA reads as TGTGCCAGCAGTTCCCTACCCGACAGGCCGGGAAGTGGCTACACCTTC.

The chain's CDR3 is CASSYDSSNQPQHF. The CDR3 DNA follows: TGTGCCAGCAGTTATGACAGTAGCAATCAGCCCCAGCATTTT. This chain links TRBV6-5 with TRBJ1-5, with a weak D call TRBD1 (5 bases). Trimming left V 3 bases short and J 0 bases short, with 6 bases between. Per germline, CDR1 MNHEY and CDR2 SVGAGI. The CDR3 spans 14 residues.

The genes are TRBV19 and TRBJ2-2; TRBD1 is a possible D gene (5 bases). Trimming removed 5 bases at V and 7 bases at J, with 17 bases between. CDR3 length equals 15 residues. CDR1 is LNHDA and CDR2 is SQIVND in the germline V gene (reference sequence). CDR3: CASSPQGPVIGELFF. The DNA of the CDR3 is TGTGCCAGTAGTCCCCAGGGCCCTGTGATCGGGGAGCTGTTTTTT.

The rearrangement joins TRBV25-1 to TRBJ2-7; no definite D call. CDR1 and CDR2 (germline): MGHDK, SYGVNS. Deletions cut 3 bases from V and 3 bases from J, with 12 bases between. This CDR3 is 14 amino acids long. CDR3 in DNA: TGTGCCAGCAGTGATCTTCGGGTTGGCTACGAGCAGTACTTC. It yields the protein CASSDLRVGYEQYF.

This clone was seen once. The rearrangement uses TRBV3-1 (or the pseudogene TRBV3-2) and TRBJ2-7, with 7 bases identical to TRBD1. The CDR3 length is 15 residues. V gave up 4 bases and J gave up 2 bases; unmatched junction bases: 8. Germline CDR1 LGHDT, CDR2 YNNKEL (reference sequence). In nucleotides, the CDR3 is TGTGCCAGCAGCCGACAACAGGGGAACCCCTACGAGCAGTACTTC. Translation: CASSRQQGNPYEQYF.

V gene TRBV29-1 combines with J gene TRBJ2-1, with 8 positions matching TRBD1. Germline V gene lookup returns CDR1 SQVTM and CDR2 ANQGSEA. V shed 4 bases and J 8 bases; nucleotides not matched to a gene: 7. CDR3 length: 13 amino acids. The CDR3 sequence is CSVGQGFFDEQFF. The CDR3 DNA sequence: TGCAGCGTTGGACAGGGGTTTTTTGATGAGCAGTTCTTC.

This chain connects TRBV7-3 to TRBJ2-7, with D perhaps matching TRBD2 (7 bases). The germline V gene encodes CDR1 SGHTA and CDR2 FQGTGA. Trimming shortened V by 5 bases and J by 0 bases, and 11 bases separated the two germline ends. This CDR3 comprises 14 residues. In DNA, the CDR3 is TGTGCCAGCAGCCGGGGGGCTGGCTCCTACGAGCAGTACTTC. Protein sequence: CASSRGAGSYEQYF.

V is TRBV4-2 and J is TRBJ2-3, with 12 bases matching TRBD2. The CDR3 is 17 amino acids. V lost 3 bases, J lost 7 bases, and 11 bases stayed unmatched. Germline loops: CDR1 LGHNA, CDR2 YNFKEQ. CDR3: CASSQGASGGAGNTQYF. CDR3 nucleotide sequence: TGTGCCAGCAGCCAGGGAGCTAGCGGGGGGGCCGGGAATACGCAGTATTTT.

The V and J genes are TRBV4-1 and TRBJ2-1, with D possibly TRBD2 on 6 matching bases. V gave up 1 base and J gave up 2 bases, with 15 bases separating them. Germline V gene data show CDR1 as MGHRA and CDR2 as YSYEKL. The length of the CDR3 is 17 residues. The CDR3 sequence: CASSQGWLRETYNEQFF. CDR3 bases: TGCGCCAGCAGCCAAGGTTGGCTCCGGGAGACCTACAATGAGCAGTTCTTC.